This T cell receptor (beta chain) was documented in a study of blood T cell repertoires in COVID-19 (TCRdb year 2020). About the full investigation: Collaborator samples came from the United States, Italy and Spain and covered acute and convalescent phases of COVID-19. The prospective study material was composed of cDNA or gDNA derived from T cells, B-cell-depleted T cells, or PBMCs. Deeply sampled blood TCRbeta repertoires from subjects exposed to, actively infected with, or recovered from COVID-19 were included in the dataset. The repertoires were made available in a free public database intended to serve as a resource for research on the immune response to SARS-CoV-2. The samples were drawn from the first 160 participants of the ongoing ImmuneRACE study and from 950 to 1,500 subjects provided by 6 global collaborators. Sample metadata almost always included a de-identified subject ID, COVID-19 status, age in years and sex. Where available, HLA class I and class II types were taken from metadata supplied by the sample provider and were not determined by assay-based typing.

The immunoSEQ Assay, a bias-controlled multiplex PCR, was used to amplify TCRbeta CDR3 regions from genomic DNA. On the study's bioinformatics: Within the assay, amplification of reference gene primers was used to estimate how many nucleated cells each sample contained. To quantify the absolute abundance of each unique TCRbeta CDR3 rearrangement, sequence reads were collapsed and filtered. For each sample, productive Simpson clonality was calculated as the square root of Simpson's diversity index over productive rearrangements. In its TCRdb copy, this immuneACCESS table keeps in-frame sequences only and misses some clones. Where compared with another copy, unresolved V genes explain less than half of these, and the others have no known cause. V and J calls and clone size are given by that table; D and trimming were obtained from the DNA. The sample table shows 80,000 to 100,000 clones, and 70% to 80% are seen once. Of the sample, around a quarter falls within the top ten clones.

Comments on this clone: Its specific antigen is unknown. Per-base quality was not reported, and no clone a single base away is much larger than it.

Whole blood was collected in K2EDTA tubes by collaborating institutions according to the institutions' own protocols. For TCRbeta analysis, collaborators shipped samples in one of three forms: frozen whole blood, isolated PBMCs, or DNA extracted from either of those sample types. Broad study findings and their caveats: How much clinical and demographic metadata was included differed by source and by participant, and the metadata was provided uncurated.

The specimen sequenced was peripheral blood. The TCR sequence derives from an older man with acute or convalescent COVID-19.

The CDR3 corresponds to CASSSRTSGRAETQYF. The DNA sequence is TGTGCCAGCAGTTCGCGTACTAGCGGGAGGGCGGAGACCCAGTACTTC. This chain joins TRBV6-5 to TRBJ2-5; TRBD2 fits 13 bases in the junction. Including the terminal cysteine and phenylalanine, the CDR3 comprises 16 residues. Only the CDR3 region is kept as DNA, spanning 48 bases read in frame from base 1. As encoded in the germline V gene, CDR1 is MNHEY while CDR2 is SVGAGI. Clipping removes 4 bases from V and 5 bases from J, with 7 as the unmatched junction base count.